This T cell receptor (beta chain) is from a study of blood T cell repertoires in COVID-19 (dated by TCRdb to 2020 to 2021). At the level of the whole study: Collaborator samples came from the United States, Italy and Spain and covered acute and convalescent phases of COVID-19. The material from the prospective study consisted of cDNA or gDNA derived from T cells, B-cell-depleted T cells, or PBMCs. Subjects who had been exposed to COVID-19, were actively infected with it, or had recovered from it provided the deeply sampled blood TCRbeta repertoires that made up the dataset. The repertoires were released in a freely available public database intended as a resource for research on the immune response to SARS-CoV-2. Samples came from the ongoing ImmuneRACE study (first 160 participants) plus 1,254 subjects from 6 global collaborators. Nearly every sample came with metadata listing a de-identified subject ID, COVID-19 status, age in years and sex. Where available, HLA class I and class II types were taken from metadata supplied by the sample provider and were not determined by assay-based typing. The paper's findings and limits, for the study overall: How much clinical and demographic metadata was included differed by source and by participant, and the metadata was provided uncurated.

Participants in the prospective study were enrolled through a virtual design, were aged roughly 18 to 100 years, and lived in 24 United States geographic areas. To assign participants to cohorts, the prospective study relied on clinical history that participants themselves reported in a screening survey and a study questionnaire. A participant counted as exposed if, within 2 weeks of entering the study, that participant had been in contact with someone who had a PCR-confirmed or clinician-diagnosed COVID-19 case. In the prospective study, whole blood, serum and a nasopharyngeal or oropharyngeal swab were collected from each participant by mobile phlebotomists. Participants in the prospective study had the option to provide additional blood draws and questionnaires over a roughly 2-month period. Before DNA extraction, blood samples from the prospective study were shipped at room temperature or frozen.

This clone was seen a handful of times. Its antigen is currently not known. One base away there is no much larger clone; base qualities are not given. TCRbeta CDR3 regions were amplified from genomic DNA using the immunoSEQ Assay, a bias-controlled multiplex PCR. Turning to the authors' computational methods: The number of nucleated cells in each sample was estimated from the amplification of reference gene primers within the assay. Sequence reads were collapsed and filtered to measure the absolute abundance of every unique TCRbeta CDR3 rearrangement. For each sample, productive Simpson clonality was calculated as the square root of Simpson's diversity index over productive rearrangements. Drawn from immuneACCESS, this table holds only the in-frame rearrangements with V and J called that TCRdb kept. Clones are partly lost; checked studies trace under half to an unresolved V gene and leave the rest unexplained. V and J calls and clone size are given by that table; D and trimming were obtained from the DNA. The sample table holds a few hundred thousand clones, of which nearly 90% were seen once. Under 3% of the sample is held by the ten biggest clonotypes.

The sequence was obtained from a woman in her 50s who had been exposed to COVID-19. Input material: PBMCs or T cells enriched from blood (not recorded which).

The CDR3 loop reads CASRTGSSGYTF. The DNA is as follows: TGTGCCAGTAGAACAGGATCTTCTGGCTACACCTTC. The V gene is TRBV6-5 and the J gene is TRBJ1-2; the D gene is perhaps TRBD1, on 5 matching bases. From the germline V gene, CDR1 is MNHEY and CDR2 is SVGAGI. Measured from the cysteine to the phenylalanine, the CDR3 is 12 residues long. This entry keeps only the CDR3 DNA: 36 bases, framed from base 1. V lost 9 bases and J lost 7 bases; the stretch between them is 15 bases long.